Listed below are T cell receptor beta chains from one sample, sequenced in a study of blood T cell repertoires in COVID-19. Profiled with immunoSEQ multiplex PCR; TCRdb holds only in-frame clones, not every one. The sample yields some 320,000 clones, under 90% seen once. The specimen sequenced was PBMCs or T cells enriched from blood (not recorded which). The receptors shown here come from a woman aged 45 to 65 who had been exposed to COVID-19. CDR3s include the opening cysteine and the closing phenylalanine or tryptophan. D genes are given only for firm matches. The listing skips clone size in some rows; elsewhere it reads once, few, many or a size class.

j_call | v_call | clone_size | d_call | cdr3_aa | cdr3_nt
TRBJ2-7 | TRBV13 | NA | NA | CASSLAVKDYEQYF | TGTGCCAGCAGCTTGGCGGTGAAAGACTACGAGCAGTACTTC
TRBJ1-3 | TRBV3-1/TRBV3-2 | NA | NA | CASSQASGNTIYF | TGTGCCAGCAGCCAAGCTAGCGGAAACACCATATATTTT
TRBJ2-7 | TRBV2 | NA | TRBD2 | CASRPLAGLGQYF | TGTGCCAGCAGGCCACTAGCGGGGCTAGGGCAGTACTTC
TRBJ1-3 | TRBV30 | NA | NA | CAWSTGVTSGNTIYF | TGTGCCTGGAGCACAGGCGTTACCTCTGGAAACACCATATATTTT
TRBJ2-2 | TRBV18 | NA | TRBD1 | CASSLMDRVVPGELFF | TGTGCCAGCTCGCTCATGGACAGGGTTGTTCCCGGGGAGCTGTTTTTT
TRBJ1-1 | TRBV4-2 | NA | NA | CASSQSVTGMNTEAFF | TGTGCCAGCAGCCAGAGCGTGACAGGCATGAACACTGAAGCTTTCTTT
TRBJ1-2 | TRBV6-5 | NA | NA | CASSYSQGNYGYTF | TGTGCCAGCAGTTACTCACAGGGTAACTATGGCTACACCTTC
TRBJ1-5 | TRBV10-3 | NA | NA | CAISDSPRGNQPQHF | TGTGCCATCAGTGACTCCCCCAGGGGCAATCAGCCCCAGCATTTT
TRBJ2-1 | TRBV28 | NA | TRBD1 | CASSPPGTGKFF | TGTGCCAGCAGCCCGCCGGGGACAGGGAAGTTCTTC
TRBJ1-6 | TRBV5-6 | NA | NA | CASSFTGKSSPLHF | TGTGCCAGCAGCTTTACAGGAAAGAGTTCACCCCTCCACTTT
TRBJ1-1 | TRBV7-9 | once | NA | CASSQMNTEAFF | TGTGCCAGCAGCCAGATGAACACTGAAGCTTTCTTT
TRBJ2-5 | TRBV10-1 | NA | NA | CASSDRTQYF | TGCGCCAGCAGTGACCGGACCCAGTACTTC
TRBJ2-7 | TRBV18 | NA | NA | CASSPTGSYEQYF | TGTGCCAGCTCACCCACAGGGTCCTACGAGCAGTACTTC
TRBJ2-1 | TRBV9 | NA | TRBD1 | CASSPSPKQGAYEQFF | TGTGCCAGCAGCCCCTCCCCGAAACAGGGGGCATATGAGCAGTTCTTC
TRBJ2-5 | TRBV6-1 | NA | TRBD2 | CASSEGLGSGGPQETQYF | TGTGCCAGCAGTGAAGGTTTGGGAAGCGGGGGCCCTCAAGAGACCCAGTACTTC
TRBJ2-6 | TRBV6-5 | once | NA | CASSYSGGSGANVLTF | TGTGCCAGCAGTTACTCCGGGGGTTCTGGGGCCAACGTCCTGACTTTC